What follows describes a single TCR beta chain. Its antigen remains undetermined. Base qualities were left out, and no much larger clone turns up one base away. This entry is derived from a study of control samples from healthy donors and cancer patients (dated by TCRdb to 2018 to 2020). Based on the germline V gene, the CDR1 and CDR2 sequences are MGHRA and YSYEKL. V and J lose 4 bases and 7 bases, and a span of 7 bases separates them. Taken from cysteine to phenylalanine, the CDR3 has 12 residues. CDR3 DNA is the only sequence kept; it has 36 bases, read in frame from the first base. Library preparation used the immunoSEQ multiplex PCR assay. TCRdb took this table from immuneACCESS and kept in-frame rearrangements with V and J called. Such tables lack part of the clones; where checked against another copy, unresolved V genes explain under half of the gap, and the rest is unexplained. Counted in this sample were more than 80,000 clones; roughly 93% of them appeared once. The top ten clones comprise 6.5% to 9.5% of the sample.

The sequenced sample was blood. This receptor chain uses TRBV4-1 and TRBJ1-4; the D gene lacks a confident call. The receptor comes from a young man in good health. The CDR3: CASSPGSEKLFF. The DNA sequence reads TGCGCCAGCAGCCCTGGCTCTGAAAAACTGTTTTTT.